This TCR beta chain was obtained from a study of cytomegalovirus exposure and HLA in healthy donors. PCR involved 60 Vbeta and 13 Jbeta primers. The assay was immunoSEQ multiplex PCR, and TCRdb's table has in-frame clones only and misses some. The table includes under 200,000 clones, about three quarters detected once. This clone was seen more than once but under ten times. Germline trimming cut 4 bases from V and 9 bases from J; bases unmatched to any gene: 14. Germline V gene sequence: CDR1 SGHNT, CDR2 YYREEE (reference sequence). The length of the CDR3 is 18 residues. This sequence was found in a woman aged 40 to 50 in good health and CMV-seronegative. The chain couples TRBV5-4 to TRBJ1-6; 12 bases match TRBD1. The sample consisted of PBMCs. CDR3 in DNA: TGTGCCAGCAGCCCCGGGTTGACCGGGACAGGGGGCTCTTCACCCCTCCACTTT. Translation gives CASSPGLTGTGGSSPLHF.